A single sample is the source of the 28 T cell receptor beta chains below, sequenced in a study of cytomegalovirus exposure and HLA in healthy donors. PCR used 60 Vbeta primers and 13 Jbeta primers. TCRdb's copy holds only in-frame clones and misses some; the assay was immunoSEQ multiplex PCR. The data contain about 180,000 clones, around 79% of them singletons. Sequencing input: PBMCs. These receptors came from a woman aged 40 to 49 in good health and CMV-seronegative.

This clone has only a few counts. This chain links TRBV11-3 with TRBJ2-5; 8 bases fit TRBD2. The CDR3 extends over 14 amino acids. Unmatched junction bases numbered 5, after V lost 4 bases and J lost 4 bases. Germline CDR1 is SGHNT and CDR2 is YENEEA. CDR3 sequence: CASSYGRGTETQYF. DNA of the CDR3: TGTGCCAGCAGCTACGGGAGGGGCACAGAGACCCAGTACTTC.

The rearrangement joins TRBV11-3 to TRBJ2-2, with D tentatively TRBD1 (6 bases). This CDR3 has 13 residues. V shed 7 bases and J shed 8 bases, with 14 bases lying between them. Looked up from germline, CDR1 is SGHNT and CDR2 is YENEEA. CDR3 sequence reads: CASISFGTGELFF. In DNA, the CDR3 is TGTGCCAGCATCTCGTTCGGGACAGGGGAGCTGTTTTTT.

This chain joins TRBV6-6 and TRBJ1-5; a possible D gene is TRBD1 (5 bases). V was cut by 2 bases and J by 5 bases, with 10 bases left in between. The CDR3 length is 14 residues. Germline CDR1 reads MNHNY; CDR2 reads SVGAGI (reference sequence). The CDR3 DNA follows: TGTGCCAGCAGTTACGACAGTATAGATCAGCCCCAGCATTTT. The encoded protein is CASSYDSIDQPQHF.

V usage is TRBV19 and J usage is TRBJ2-7; TRBD2 might be the D (6 bases). V was shortened by 3 bases and J by 1 base, with 13 bases between the two germline ends. CDR1 is LNHDA, CDR2 SQIVND, per germline (reference sequence). The CDR3 totals 15 residues. The CDR3 bases are TGTGCCAGTAGTATCGAGGGCGGGGTTTCCTACGAGCAGTACTTC. Its translation is CASSIEGGVSYEQYF. Full variable domain (remainder filled in from reference TRBV19 and TRBJ2-7): DGGITQSPKYLFRKEGQNVTLSCEQNLNHDAMYWYRQDPGQGLRLIYYSQIVNDFQKGDIAEGYSVSREKKESFPLTVTSAQKNPTAFYLCASSIEGGVSYEQYFGPGTRLTVT.

The rearrangement links TRBV6-1 to TRBJ2-7; 7 nucleotides line up with TRBD2. The CDR3 extends over 14 amino acids. Losses at the gene ends were 2 bases for V and 12 bases for J; bases not matched to a gene: 13. Germline lookup yields CDR1 MNHNS and CDR2 SASEGT. As DNA, the CDR3 is TGTGCCAGCAGTGAATGGGAGGGACCACCACCCCCGTACTTC. Residues: CASSEWEGPPPPYF.

This clone was seen more than once but under ten times. The J gene is TRBJ2-7, the V gene TRBV6-5; perhaps TRBD2 as D (5 bases). V lost 6 bases and J lost 3, with 18 bases in between. CDR3 length: 15 amino acids. Per the germline V gene, CDR1 is MNHEY and CDR2 is SVGAGI. In nucleotides, the CDR3 is TGTGCCAGCAGCCACGCGGCTAGCTCTGACTACGAGCAGTACTTC. This encodes CASSHAASSDYEQYF.

This sequence joins TRBV7-2 and TRBJ1-2; possibly TRBD1 for D (5 bases). Germline assignment: CDR1 SGHTA and CDR2 FQGNSA. CDR3 size: 14 residues. V dropped 5 bases and J dropped 4 bases, with 14 bases sitting between them. CDR3 in DNA: TGTGCCAGCAGCCTAAGCGGGACTACCTATGGCTACACCTTC. Protein product: CASSLSGTTYGYTF.

V and J are TRBV29-1 and TRBJ2-1, with TRBD1 matching over 8 bases. CDR1 and CDR2 (germline): SQVTM, ANQGSEA. With V trimmed by 5 bases and J by 4 bases, 13 bases remained unmatched. The CDR3 is 16 residues long. CDR3 sequence: CSVRTLDRGRYNEQFF. In DNA form, the CDR3 reads TGCAGCGTTCGAACCCTAGACAGGGGCCGATACAATGAGCAGTTCTTC.

This rearrangement joins TRBV28 to TRBJ1-1; TRBD1 might be the D (6 bases). Germline V lookup: CDR1 MDHEN, CDR2 SYDVKM. The germline V and J ends were trimmed by 6 bases and 1 base, with 9 bases remaining between them. The CDR3 runs 13 residues. CDR3 coding DNA: TGTGCCAGCAGAACACAGGGGAACACTGAAGCTTTCTTT. Its protein is CASRTQGNTEAFF.

This rearrangement joins TRBV10-3 to TRBJ2-2; 7 bases fit TRBD1. Trimming at V came to 5 bases and at J to 1 base, leaving 7 bases not matched to a gene. CDR1 and CDR2 from the germline V gene are ENHRY and SYGVKD. The CDR3 extends over 16 amino acids. The CDR3 loop reads CAISNADRVNTGELFF. CDR3 in DNA: TGTGCCATCAGTAACGCTGACAGGGTGAACACCGGGGAGCTGTTTTTT.

The chain couples TRBV15 to TRBJ1-5; 8 nucleotides line up with TRBD1. Trimming cost V 3 bases and J 4 bases; bases outside gene matches: 11. Germline lookup yields CDR1 LNHNV and CDR2 YYDKDF (reference sequence). This CDR3 is built from 17 residues. CDR3 region: CATSRAGQGTLNQPQHF. CDR3 in DNA: TGTGCCACCAGCAGGGCTGGACAGGGCACCTTGAATCAGCCCCAGCATTTT.

The V gene is TRBV28, the J gene TRBJ1-4; tentative D call: TRBD1 (5 bases). Trimming cost V 6 bases and J 6 bases, with 5 bases left between them. In germline, CDR1 is MDHEN, CDR2 SYDVKM. This CDR3 region has 11 residues. This chain's CDR3 is CASRGHEKLFF. The CDR3 DNA follows: TGTGCCAGCAGGGGGCATGAAAAACTGTTTTTT.

V and J are TRBV4-2 and TRBJ2-5; 8 nucleotides line up with TRBD1. The CDR3 sequence is 13 residues long. Unmatched junction bases numbered 2, after V lost 4 bases and J lost 4 bases. Per the germline V gene, CDR1 is LGHNA and CDR2 is YNFKEQ. The CDR3, as DNA: TGTGCCAGCAGCCGAGGACAGGGAGAGACCCAGTACTTC. Translated: CASSRGQGETQYF.

The chain uses TRBV5-4 and TRBJ1-5, with no clear D. CDR1 is SGHNT, CDR2 YYREEE, per germline (reference sequence). The CDR3 length is 14 residues. V lost 4 bases and J lost 5, with 13 bases in between. The CDR3 DNA reads TGTGCCAGCAGCCACGAAGGGAGGGATCAGCCCCAGCATTTT. The encoded protein is CASSHEGRDQPQHF. The complete variable domain, with remaining parts taken from reference TRBV5-4 and TRBJ1-5, reads ETGVTQSPTHLIKTRGQQVTLRCSSQSGHNTVSWYQQALGQGPQFIFQYYREEENGRGNFPPRFSGLQFPNYSSELNVNALELDDSALYLCASSHEGRDQPQHFGDGTRLSIL.

This clone was seen at least ten times. This chain uses TRBV5-6 with TRBJ1-3, with TRBD1 matching over 8 bases. The CDR3 covers 15 residues. V lost 0 bases to trimming and J lost 6 bases; unmatched junction nucleotides: 5. Germline CDR1 SGHDT, CDR2 YYEEEE. This CDR3 reads CASSLGTGPANTIYF. DNA for the CDR3: TGTGCCAGCAGCTTGGGGACAGGGCCGGCAAACACCATATATTTT.

The chain links TRBV4-2 to TRBJ2-2; a weak D match, TRBD1 (5 bases). CDR1 LGHNA and CDR2 YNFKEQ come from the germline V gene. Trimming cost V 7 bases and J 9 bases, with 27 bases left between them. The CDR3 covers 17 residues. The CDR3 spells CASTQTPAGYSSRELFF. The CDR3 DNA reads TGTGCCAGCACTCAAACCCCGGCAGGGTACTCGAGCCGGGAGCTGTTTTTT.

The genes are TRBV30 and TRBJ2-1, with 8 bases matching TRBD2. This CDR3 has 19 amino acids. With V trimmed by 0 bases and J by 2 bases, 15 bases remained unmatched. Germline CDR1 and CDR2: GTSNPN and SVGIG (reference sequence). The CDR3 DNA reads as TGTGCCTGGAGTGTACGACGGGGCTCCGGGGGGGCCACCTACAATGAGCAGTTCTTC. Its protein product is CAWSVRRGSGGATYNEQFF.

This clone was picked up a small number of times. DNA for the CDR3: TGTGCCAGCAGTAGCCCCTCCGGGACCCAGTACTTC. Its protein product is CASSSPSGTQYF. J is TRBJ2-5 and V is TRBV28; D remains ambiguous. The CDR3 has 12 amino acids. V was trimmed by 5 bases and J by 7 bases, leaving 11 bases between them. Germline CDR1 reads MDHEN; CDR2 reads SYDVKM. Filled out from reference TRBV28 and TRBJ2-5, the complete variable domain reads DVKVTQSSRYLVKRTGEKVFLECVQDMDHENMFWYRQDPGLGLRLIYFSYDVKMKEKGDIPEGYSVSREKKERFSLILESASTNQTSMYLCASSSPSGTQYFGPGTRLLVL.

J is TRBJ2-1 and V is TRBV6-5; 8 bases are shared with TRBD2. The CDR3 extends over 15 amino acids. In germline, CDR1 is MNHEY, CDR2 SVGAGI. The V and J ends lost 5 bases and 4 bases, in that order; junction bases with no gene match: 7. CDR3 sequence reads: CASSPSGSSYNEQFF. In nucleotides, the CDR3 is TGTGCCAGCAGTCCAAGCGGGAGTTCATACAATGAGCAGTTCTTC.

The V gene is TRBV5-1, the J gene TRBJ1-1; TRBD1 is a possible D gene (6 bases). Germline assignment: CDR1 SGHRS and CDR2 YFSETQ. The CDR3 has 13 amino acids. V was clipped by 4 bases and J by 7 bases, with 14 bases between them. The CDR3, as DNA: TGCGCCAGCAGCCTGACAGGCCCCTTTGAAGCTTTCTTT. Protein product: CASSLTGPFEAFF.

The chain has TRBV2 and TRBJ1-4; D gene uncertain. The V and J ends lost 8 bases and 0 bases respectively, with 16 bases between them. The CDR3 consists of 16 residues. The germline V gene encodes CDR1 SNHLY and CDR2 FYNNEI. The CDR3 bases are TGTGCCAGCTCCCCCCTGGAGGGTGCAACTAATGAAAAACTGTTTTTT. Protein product: CASSPLEGATNEKLFF.

The chain joins TRBV14 to TRBJ1-1; D unresolved. Trimming pared 1 base from V and 0 bases from J, leaving 12 bases between. The CDR3 spans 16 residues. The V gene's germline CDR1 is SGHDN and CDR2 FVKESK. The CDR3 sequence: CASSQGHKELNTEAFF. CDR3 bases: TGTGCCAGCAGCCAAGGCCACAAGGAGTTGAACACTGAAGCTTTCTTT.

The chain couples TRBV7-6 to TRBJ2-7; 9 bases map to TRBD1. The CDR3 is made up of 15 amino acids. Unmatched junction bases numbered 8, after V lost 4 bases and J lost 4 bases. CDR1 is SGHVS, CDR2 FNYEAQ, per germline. The CDR3 sequence: CASSSRGQGFYEQYF. CDR3 nucleotides: TGTGCCAGCAGCTCCCGAGGACAGGGGTTTTACGAGCAGTACTTC.

The sample holds a few counts of this clone. The chain couples TRBV28 to TRBJ2-7; no clear D. Germline-derived CDR1 and CDR2 are MDHEN and SYDVKM. There are 11 residues in the CDR3. Trimming stripped 5 bases from V and 4 bases from J, with 6 bases between. This CDR3 is CASSLMYEQYF. The CDR3 DNA reads TGTGCCAGCAGTCTAATGTACGAGCAGTACTTC.

The chain uses TRBV6-6 and TRBJ1-6; maybe TRBD1 (5 bases). Germline V gene sequence: CDR1 MNHNY, CDR2 SVGAGI (reference sequence). Trimming shortened V by 2 bases and J by 19 bases, and 21 bases separated the two germline ends. This CDR3 has 14 amino acids. DNA of the CDR3: TGTGCCAGCAGTTACCGGCCAGATCGGCGGGGGTCTCACTTT. Its protein is CASSYRPDRRGSHF.

The V and J genes are TRBV30 and TRBJ1-1; 7 nucleotides align to TRBD1. Germline values: CDR1 GTSNPN, CDR2 SVGIG (reference sequence). The ends lost 2 bases at V and 5 bases at J; junction bases unmatched: 5. The CDR3 covers 13 residues. CDR3 nucleotides: TGTGCCTGGAGTCAGACAGGGTATACTGAAGCTTTCTTT. Translating gives CAWSQTGYTEAFF.

The CDR3 region is CASSVGVYNNEQFF. CDR3 sequence (DNA): TGTGCCAGCAGCGTAGGTGTTTACAACAATGAGCAGTTCTTC. The chain joins TRBV9 to TRBJ2-1; D gene uncertain. Germline values: CDR1 SGDLS, CDR2 YYNGEE. CDR3 length equals 14 residues. V lost 0 bases and J 5 bases, leaving 9 bases between the germline ends. Combining the CDR3 with reference TRBV9 and TRBJ2-1 gives the whole variable domain DSGVTQTPKHLITATGQRVTLRCSPRSGDLSVYWYQQSLDQGLQFLIQYYNGEERAKGNILERFSAQQFPDLHSELNLSSLELGDSALYFCASSVGVYNNEQFFGPGTRLTVL.

This clone has just a few counts. This chain links TRBV6-5 with TRBJ1-5, with D possibly matching TRBD1 (5 bases). CDR3 size: 15 residues. Germline V gene data show CDR1 as MNHEY and CDR2 as SVGAGI. V shed 6 bases and J shed 6 bases, with 18 bases lying between them. The CDR3 sequence is CASRPDTSAIQPQHF. The CDR3 DNA sequence: TGTGCCAGCAGACCGGACACGTCCGCTATTCAGCCCCAGCATTTT.